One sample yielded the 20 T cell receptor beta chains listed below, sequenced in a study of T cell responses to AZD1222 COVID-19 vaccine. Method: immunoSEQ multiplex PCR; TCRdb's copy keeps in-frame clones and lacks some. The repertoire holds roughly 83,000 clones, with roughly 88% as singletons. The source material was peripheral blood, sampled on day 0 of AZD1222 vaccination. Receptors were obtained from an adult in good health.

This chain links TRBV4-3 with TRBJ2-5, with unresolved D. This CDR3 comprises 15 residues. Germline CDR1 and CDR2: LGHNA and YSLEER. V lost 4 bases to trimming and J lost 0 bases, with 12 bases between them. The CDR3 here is CASSRGIGYQETQYF. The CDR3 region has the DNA TGCGCCAGCAGCCGAGGTATTGGGTACCAAGAGACCCAGTACTTC.

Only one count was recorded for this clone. The CDR3 here is CASSEQGTNEKLFF. The CDR3 nucleotides read TGCGCCAGCAGCGAACAGGGTACTAATGAAAAACTGTTTTTT. V gene TRBV5-1 combines with J gene TRBJ1-4; D is perhaps TRBD1 (6 bases). The CDR3 covers 14 residues. V dropped 4 bases and J dropped 2 bases, with 9 bases sitting between them. The germline V gene encodes CDR1 SGHRS and CDR2 YFSETQ.

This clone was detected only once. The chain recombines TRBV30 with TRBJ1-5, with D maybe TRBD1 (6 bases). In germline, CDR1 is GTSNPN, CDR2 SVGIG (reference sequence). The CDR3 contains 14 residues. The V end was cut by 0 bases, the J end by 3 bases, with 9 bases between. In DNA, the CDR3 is TGTGCCTGGAGTGTACAGGGTAACAATCAGCCCCAGCATTTT. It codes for CAWSVQGNNQPQHF.

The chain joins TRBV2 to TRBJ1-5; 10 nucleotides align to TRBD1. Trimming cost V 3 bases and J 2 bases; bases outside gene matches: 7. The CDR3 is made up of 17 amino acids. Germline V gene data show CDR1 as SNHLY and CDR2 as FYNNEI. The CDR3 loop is CASSDFRQGARNQPQHF. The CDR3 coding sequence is TGTGCCAGCAGTGATTTTCGACAGGGGGCGCGCAATCAGCCCCAGCATTTT.

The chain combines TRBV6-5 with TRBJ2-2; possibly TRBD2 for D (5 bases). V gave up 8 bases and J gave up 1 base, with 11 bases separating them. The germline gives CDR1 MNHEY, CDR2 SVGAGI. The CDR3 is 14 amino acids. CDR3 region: CASDRTLNTGELFF. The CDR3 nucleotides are TGTGCCAGCGATAGGACTCTGAACACCGGGGAGCTGTTTTTT.

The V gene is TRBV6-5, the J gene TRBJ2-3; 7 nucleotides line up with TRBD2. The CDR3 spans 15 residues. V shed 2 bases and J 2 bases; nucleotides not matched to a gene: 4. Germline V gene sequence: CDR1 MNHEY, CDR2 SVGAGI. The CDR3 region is CASSYGGEYTDTQYF. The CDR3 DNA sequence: TGTGCCAGCAGTTACGGGGGGGAGTACACAGATACGCAGTATTTT.

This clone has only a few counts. CDR3: CSVGTVSNQPQHF. CDR3 in DNA: TGCAGCGTGGGGACAGTCAGCAATCAGCCCCAGCATTTT. V is TRBV29-1 and J is TRBJ1-5; TRBD1 matches 7 bases. V was pared by 6 bases and J by 1 base, with 3 bases of the junction left unmatched. This CDR3 region has 13 residues. CDR1 is SQVTM, CDR2 ANQGSEA, per germline.

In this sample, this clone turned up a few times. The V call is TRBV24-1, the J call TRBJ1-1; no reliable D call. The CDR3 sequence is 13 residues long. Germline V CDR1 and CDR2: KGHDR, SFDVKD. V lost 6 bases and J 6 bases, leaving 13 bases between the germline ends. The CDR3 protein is CATSWSKGSEAFF. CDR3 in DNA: TGTGCCACCAGTTGGAGCAAAGGTTCTGAAGCTTTCTTT.

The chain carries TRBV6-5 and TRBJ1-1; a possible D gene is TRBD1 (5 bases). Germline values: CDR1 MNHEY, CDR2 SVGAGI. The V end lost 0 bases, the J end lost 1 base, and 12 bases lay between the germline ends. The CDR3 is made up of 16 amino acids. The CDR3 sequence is CASSYSTATANTEAFF. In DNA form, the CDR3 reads TGTGCCAGCAGTTACTCGACAGCGACAGCGAACACTGAAGCTTTCTTT.

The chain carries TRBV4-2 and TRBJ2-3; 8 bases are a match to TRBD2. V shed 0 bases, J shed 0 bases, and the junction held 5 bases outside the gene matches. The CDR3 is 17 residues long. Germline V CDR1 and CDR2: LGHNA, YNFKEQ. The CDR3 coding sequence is TGTGCCAGCAGCCAAGAGGAACTAGCGGCTAGCACAGATACGCAGTATTTT. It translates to CASSQEELAASTDTQYF.

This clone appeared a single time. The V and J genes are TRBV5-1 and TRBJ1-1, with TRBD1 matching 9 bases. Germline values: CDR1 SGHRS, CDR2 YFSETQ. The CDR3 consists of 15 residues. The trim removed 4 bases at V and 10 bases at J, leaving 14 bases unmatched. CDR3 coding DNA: TGCGCCAGCAGCGCCTGGACAGGGGAGGAGATATCAGCTTTCTTT. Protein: CASSAWTGEEISAFF.

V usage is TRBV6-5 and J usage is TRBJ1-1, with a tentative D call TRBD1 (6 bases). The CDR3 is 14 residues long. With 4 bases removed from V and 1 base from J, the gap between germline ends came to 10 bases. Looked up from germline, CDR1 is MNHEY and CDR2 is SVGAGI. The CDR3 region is CASSFQTGNTEAFF. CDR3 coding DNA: TGTGCCAGCAGTTTCCAGACAGGGAACACTGAAGCTTTCTTT.

CDR3 region: CASSSTDPNSPLHF. DNA for the CDR3: TGTGCCAGCAGCTCGACAGACCCAAATTCACCCCTCCACTTT. This sequence joins TRBV7-9 and TRBJ1-6, with D maybe TRBD1 (5 bases). CDR3 length: 14 amino acids. V lost 4 bases and J 7 bases, leaving 11 bases between the germline ends. Germline lookup yields CDR1 SEHNR and CDR2 FQNEAQ (reference sequence).

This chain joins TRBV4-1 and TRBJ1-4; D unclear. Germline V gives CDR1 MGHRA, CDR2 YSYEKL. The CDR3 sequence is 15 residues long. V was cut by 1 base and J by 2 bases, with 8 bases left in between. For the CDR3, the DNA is TGCGCCAGCAGCCAAGGGTGGGAGACTAATGAAAAACTGTTTTTT. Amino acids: CASSQGWETNEKLFF.

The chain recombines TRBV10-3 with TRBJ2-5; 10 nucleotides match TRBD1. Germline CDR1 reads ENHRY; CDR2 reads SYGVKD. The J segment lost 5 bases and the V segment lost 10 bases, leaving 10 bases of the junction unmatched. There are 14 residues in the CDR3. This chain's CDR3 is CANSGTGAMETQYF. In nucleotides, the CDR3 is TGTGCCAACTCCGGGACAGGGGCAATGGAGACCCAGTACTTC.

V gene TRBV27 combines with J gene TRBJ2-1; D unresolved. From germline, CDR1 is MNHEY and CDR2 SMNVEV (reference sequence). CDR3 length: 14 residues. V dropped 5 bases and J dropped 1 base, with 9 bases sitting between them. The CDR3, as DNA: TGTGCCAGCAGTCTAGGACGGTCCTACAATGAGCAGTTCTTC. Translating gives CASSLGRSYNEQFF.

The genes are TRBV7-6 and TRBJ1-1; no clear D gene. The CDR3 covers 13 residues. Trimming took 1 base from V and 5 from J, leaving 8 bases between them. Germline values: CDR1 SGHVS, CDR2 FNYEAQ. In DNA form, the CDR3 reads TGTGCCAGCAGCTTAGTGGGATTTACTGAAGCTTTCTTT. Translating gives CASSLVGFTEAFF.

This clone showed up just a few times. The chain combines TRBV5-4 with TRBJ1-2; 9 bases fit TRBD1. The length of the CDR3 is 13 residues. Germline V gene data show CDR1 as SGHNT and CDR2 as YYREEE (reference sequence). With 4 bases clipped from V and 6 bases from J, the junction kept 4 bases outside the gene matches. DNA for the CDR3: TGTGCCAGCAGCCTAGGGACAGGGAATGGCTACACCTTC. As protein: CASSLGTGNGYTF.

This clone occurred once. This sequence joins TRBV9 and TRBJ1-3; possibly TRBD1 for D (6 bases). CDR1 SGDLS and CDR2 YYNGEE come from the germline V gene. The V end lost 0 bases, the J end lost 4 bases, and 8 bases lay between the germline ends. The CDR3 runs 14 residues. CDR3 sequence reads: CASSVDRAGNTIYF. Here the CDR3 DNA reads TGTGCCAGCAGCGTAGACAGGGCCGGAAACACCATATATTTT.

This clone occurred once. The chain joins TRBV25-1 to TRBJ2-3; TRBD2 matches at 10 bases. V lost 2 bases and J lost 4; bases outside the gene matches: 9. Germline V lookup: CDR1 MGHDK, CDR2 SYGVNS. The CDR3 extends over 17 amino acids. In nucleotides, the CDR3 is TGTGCCAGCAGTGAAAGGCTAGCGGGAGTAGGGCCAGATACGCAGTATTTT. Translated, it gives CASSERLAGVGPDTQYF.